The next 3 T cell receptor beta chains were all read from a single sample in a study of blood T cell repertoires in COVID-19. Using immunoSEQ multiplex PCR, the repertoire was profiled, and TCRdb retains in-frame clones only, with some absent. The profile covers around 78,000 clones, with 70% to 90% appearing a single time and around 26% taken by the ten largest. Sequencing used peripheral blood. The receptors were gathered from a man in his fifties or sixties with active or convalescent COVID-19.

The chain joins TRBV5-5 to TRBJ2-3, with D possibly TRBD1 on 7 matching bases. Germline CDR1 and CDR2: SGHKS and YYEKEE (reference sequence). The ends were cut back, 4 bases at V and 2 bases at J, with 17 bases in the middle. The CDR3 contains 16 residues. The CDR3 DNA reads TGTGCCAGCAGCAACCAGGGGGGAACGATCACAGATACGCAGTATTTT. This codes for CASSNQGGTITDTQYF.

The chain joins TRBV28 to TRBJ2-2; no clear D gene. The ends were cut back, 3 bases at V and 1 base at J, with 12 bases in the middle. Germline assignment: CDR1 MDHEN and CDR2 SYDVKM. The length of the CDR3 is 16 residues. The CDR3 here is CASSFPTTRNTGELFF. The DNA for the CDR3 is TGTGCCAGCAGTTTTCCCACCACGAGGAACACCGGGGAGCTGTTTTTT.

The CDR3 DNA follows: TGTGCCACCAGTGTCGCGGGAGGGCCGTACAATGAGCAGTTCTTC. Translated: CATSVAGGPYNEQFF. The chain uses TRBV24-1 and TRBJ2-1; 9 bases align to TRBD2. Trimming cost V 5 bases and J 4 bases; bases outside gene matches: 5. CDR1 and CDR2 (germline): KGHDR, SFDVKD. The CDR3 is 15 residues long.